This T cell receptor (beta chain) was sequenced during a study of blood T cell repertoires in COVID-19. About the study: Both acute and convalescent COVID-19 samples were obtained from the United States, Italy and Spain. PBMCs, B-cell-depleted T cells, or T cells provided the cDNA or gDNA that made up the material.

The authors' processing: For nucleated cells, counts were estimated from reference gene primer amplification. TCRdb's copy holds only in-frame clones and misses some; the assay was immunoSEQ multiplex PCR. V, J and clone size are taken as reported in that table, and D and trimming were inferred from the DNA itself. The sample has roughly 200,000 clones; under 80% are singletons. At least ten counts were recorded for this clone. Deletions cut 7 bases from V and 7 bases from J, with 16 bases between. The germline gives CDR1 MNHEY, CDR2 SVGAGI. This CDR3 comprises 14 residues. Sequenced input: peripheral blood. This chain uses TRBV6-5 with TRBJ2-2; no definite D call. The clonotype comes from a man aged 45-65 years who had recovered from COVID-19. DNA for the CDR3: TGTGCCAGCACCGTCGGAGTTGCGGACGGGGAGCTGTTTTTT. It codes for CASTVGVADGELFF.